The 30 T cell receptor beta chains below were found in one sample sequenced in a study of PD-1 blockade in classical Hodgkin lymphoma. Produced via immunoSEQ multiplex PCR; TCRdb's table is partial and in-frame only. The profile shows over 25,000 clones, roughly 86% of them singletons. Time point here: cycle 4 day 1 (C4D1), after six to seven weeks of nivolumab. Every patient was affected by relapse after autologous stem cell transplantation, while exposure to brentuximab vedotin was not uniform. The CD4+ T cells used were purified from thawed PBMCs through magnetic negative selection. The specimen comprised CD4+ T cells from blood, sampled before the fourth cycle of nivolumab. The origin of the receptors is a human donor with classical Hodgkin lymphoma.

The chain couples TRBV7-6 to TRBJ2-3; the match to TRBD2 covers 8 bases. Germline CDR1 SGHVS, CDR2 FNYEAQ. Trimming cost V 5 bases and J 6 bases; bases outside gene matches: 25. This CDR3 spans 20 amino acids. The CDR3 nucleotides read TGTGCCAGCAGCCCAGACCTTTGGGGGACTAGGGTCGATGTTGTGGATACGCAGTATTTT. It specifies CASSPDLWGTRVDVVDTQYF.

The CDR3 sequence: CASSLPRWNSATPSYEQYF. The CDR3 DNA reads TGTGCCAGCAGTCTCCCCCGGTGGAATAGCGCGACCCCCTCCTACGAGCAGTACTTC. This chain uses TRBV28 with TRBJ2-7; TRBD2 is a possible D gene (5 bases). Deletions cut 5 bases from V and 0 bases from J, with 26 bases between. Germline loops: CDR1 MDHEN, CDR2 SYDVKM. The CDR3 contains 19 residues. The full variable domain, in which reference TRBV28 and TRBJ2-7 provide the parts outside the CDR3, is DVKVTQSSRYLVKRTGEKVFLECVQDMDHENMFWYRQDPGLGLRLIYFSYDVKMKEKGDIPEGYSVSREKKERFSLILESASTNQTSMYLCASSLPRWNSATPSYEQYFGPGTRLTVT.

The CDR3 spells CASSKEEIYEQYF. CDR3 bases: TGTGCCAGCAGCAAAGAAGAGATTTACGAGCAGTACTTC. The chain combines TRBV21-1 with TRBJ2-7; the D call of TRBD2 is as the table states it, not checked on the DNA. TRBV21-1 counts as a pseudogene. There are 13 residues in the CDR3.

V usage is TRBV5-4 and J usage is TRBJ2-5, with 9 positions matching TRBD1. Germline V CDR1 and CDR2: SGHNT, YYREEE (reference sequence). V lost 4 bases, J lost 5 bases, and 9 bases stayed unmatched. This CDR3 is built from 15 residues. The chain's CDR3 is CASSPGQGGEETQYF. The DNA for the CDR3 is TGTGCCAGCAGCCCGGGACAGGGAGGGGAGGAGACCCAGTACTTC.

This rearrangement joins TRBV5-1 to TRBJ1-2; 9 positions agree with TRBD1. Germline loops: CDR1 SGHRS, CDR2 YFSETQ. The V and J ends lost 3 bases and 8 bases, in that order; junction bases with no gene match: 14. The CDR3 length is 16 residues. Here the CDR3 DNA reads TGCGCCAGCAGCTCACAATCAATTCCGGGACAGGGAGGCTACACCTTC. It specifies CASSSQSIPGQGGYTF.

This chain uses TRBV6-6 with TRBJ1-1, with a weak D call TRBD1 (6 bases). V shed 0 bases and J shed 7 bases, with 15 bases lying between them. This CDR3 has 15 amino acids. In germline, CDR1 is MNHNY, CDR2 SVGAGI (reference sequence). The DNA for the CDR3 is TGTGCCAGCAGTTACTCGATAAAGGGGGAAAATGAAGCTTTCTTT. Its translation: CASSYSIKGENEAFF.

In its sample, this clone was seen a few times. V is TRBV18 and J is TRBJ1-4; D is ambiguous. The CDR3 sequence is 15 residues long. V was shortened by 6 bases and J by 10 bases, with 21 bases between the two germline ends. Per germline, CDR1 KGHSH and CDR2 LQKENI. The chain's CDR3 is CASSSIGADEGKLFF. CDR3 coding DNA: TGTGCCAGCTCCTCCATCGGAGCAGATGAAGGAAAACTGTTTTTT.

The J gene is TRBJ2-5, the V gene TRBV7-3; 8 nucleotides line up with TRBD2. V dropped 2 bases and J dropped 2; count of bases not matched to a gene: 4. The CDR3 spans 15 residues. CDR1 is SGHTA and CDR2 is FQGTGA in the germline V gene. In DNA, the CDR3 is TGTGCCAGCAGCTTACAAGCGGGAGCGCAAGAGACCCAGTACTTC. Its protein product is CASSLQAGAQETQYF.

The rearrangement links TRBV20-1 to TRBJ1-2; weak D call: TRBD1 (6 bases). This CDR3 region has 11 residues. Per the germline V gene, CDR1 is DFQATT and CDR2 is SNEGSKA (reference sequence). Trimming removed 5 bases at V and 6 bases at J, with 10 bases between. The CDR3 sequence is CSARGPHGYTF. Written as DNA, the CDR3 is TGCAGTGCTCGGGGGCCCCATGGCTACACCTTC.

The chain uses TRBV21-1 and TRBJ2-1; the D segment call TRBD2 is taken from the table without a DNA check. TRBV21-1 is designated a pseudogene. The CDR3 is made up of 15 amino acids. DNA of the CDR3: TGTGCCAGCAGCAAAGCTTCGGAGTATTCGAATGAGCAGTTCTTC. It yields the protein CASSKASEYSNEQFF.

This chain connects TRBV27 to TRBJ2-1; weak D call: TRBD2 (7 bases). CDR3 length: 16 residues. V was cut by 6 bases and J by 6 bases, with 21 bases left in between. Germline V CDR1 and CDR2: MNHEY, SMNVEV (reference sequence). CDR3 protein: CASSPVGRGAVNEQFF. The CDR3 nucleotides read TGTGCCAGCAGCCCTGTGGGCCGGGGGGCCGTCAATGAGCAGTTCTTC.

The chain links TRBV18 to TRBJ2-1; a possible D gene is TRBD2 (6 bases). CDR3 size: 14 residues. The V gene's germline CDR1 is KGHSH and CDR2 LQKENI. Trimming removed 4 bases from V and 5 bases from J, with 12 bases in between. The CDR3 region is CASSLLAPNNEQFF. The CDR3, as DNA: TGTGCCAGCTCACTCCTAGCGCCGAACAATGAGCAGTTCTTC.

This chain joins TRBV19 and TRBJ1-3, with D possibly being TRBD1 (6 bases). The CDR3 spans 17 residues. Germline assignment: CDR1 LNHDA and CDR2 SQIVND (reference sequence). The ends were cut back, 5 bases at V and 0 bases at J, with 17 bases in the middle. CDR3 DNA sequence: TGTGCCAGTAGTCAGGGGACCCCACTCGCCTCTGGAAACACCATATATTTT. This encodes CASSQGTPLASGNTIYF.

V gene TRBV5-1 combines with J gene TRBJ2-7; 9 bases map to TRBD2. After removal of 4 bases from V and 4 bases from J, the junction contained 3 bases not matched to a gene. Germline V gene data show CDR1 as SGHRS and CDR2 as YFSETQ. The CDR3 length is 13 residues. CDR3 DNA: TGCGCCAGCAGCCGCACTAGCGGGTACGAGCAGTACTTC. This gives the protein CASSRTSGYEQYF. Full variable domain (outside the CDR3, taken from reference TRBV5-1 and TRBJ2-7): KAGVTQTPRYLIKTRGQQVTLSCSPISGHRSVSWYQQTPGQGLQFLFEYFSETQRNKGNFPGRFSGRQFSNSRSEMNVSTLELGDSALYLCASSRTSGYEQYFGPGTRLTVT.

CDR3 in DNA: TGCAGCGGGGGTGACAGGGTAGCGAACACCGGGGAGCTGTTTTTT. Protein: CSGGDRVANTGELFF. The V and J genes are TRBV29-1 and TRBJ2-2; 7 positions match TRBD1. Germline V gene data show CDR1 as SQVTM and CDR2 as ANQGSEA. V shed 7 bases, J shed 0 bases, and the junction held 8 bases outside the gene matches. The CDR3 loop spans 15 amino acids.

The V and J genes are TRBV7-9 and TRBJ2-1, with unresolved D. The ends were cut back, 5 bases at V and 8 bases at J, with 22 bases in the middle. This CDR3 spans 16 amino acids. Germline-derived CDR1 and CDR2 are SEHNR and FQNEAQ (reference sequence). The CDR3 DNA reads TGTGCCAGCAGCAACCGGGCACTCTCCACGCCCGATGAGCAGTTCTTC. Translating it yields CASSNRALSTPDEQFF.

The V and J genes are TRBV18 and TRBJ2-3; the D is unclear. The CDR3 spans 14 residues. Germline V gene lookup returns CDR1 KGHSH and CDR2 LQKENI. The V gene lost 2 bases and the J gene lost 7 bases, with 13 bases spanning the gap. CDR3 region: CASSPALFDNTQYF. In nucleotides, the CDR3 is TGTGCCAGCTCACCAGCCTTGTTTGACAATACGCAGTATTTT.

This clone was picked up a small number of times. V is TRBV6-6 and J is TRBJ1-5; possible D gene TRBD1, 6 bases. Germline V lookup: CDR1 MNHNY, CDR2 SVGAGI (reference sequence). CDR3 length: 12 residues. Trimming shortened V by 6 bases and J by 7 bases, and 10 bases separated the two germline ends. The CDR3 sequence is CASRTGAQPQHF. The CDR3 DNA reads TGTGCCAGCAGGACAGGCGCGCAGCCCCAGCATTTT.

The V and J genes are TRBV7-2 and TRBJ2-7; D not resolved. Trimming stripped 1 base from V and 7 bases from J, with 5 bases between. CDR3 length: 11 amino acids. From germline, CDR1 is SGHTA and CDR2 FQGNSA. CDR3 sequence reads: CASSLVGEQYF. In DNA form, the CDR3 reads TGTGCCAGCAGCTTAGTGGGGGAGCAGTACTTC. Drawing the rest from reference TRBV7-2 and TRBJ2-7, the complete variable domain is GAGVSQSPSNKVTEKGKDVELRCDPISGHTALYWYRQSLGQGLEFLIYFQGNSAPDKSGLPSDRFSAERTGGSVSTLTIQRTQQEDSAVYLCASSLVGEQYFGPGTRLTVT.

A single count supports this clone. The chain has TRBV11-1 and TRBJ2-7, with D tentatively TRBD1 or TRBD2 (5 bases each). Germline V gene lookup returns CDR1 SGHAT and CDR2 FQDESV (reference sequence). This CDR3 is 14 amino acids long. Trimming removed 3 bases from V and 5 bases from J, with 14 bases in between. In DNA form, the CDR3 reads TGTGCCAGCAGCTTGTCAGGGCCGAGGGACGAGCAGTACTTC. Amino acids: CASSLSGPRDEQYF.

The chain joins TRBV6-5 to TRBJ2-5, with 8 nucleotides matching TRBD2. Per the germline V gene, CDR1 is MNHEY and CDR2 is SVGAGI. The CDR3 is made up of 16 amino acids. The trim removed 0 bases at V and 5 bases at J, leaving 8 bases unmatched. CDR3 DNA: TGTGCCAGCAGTTACTCGGGCGGGGGGCCGACGGAGACCCAGTACTTC. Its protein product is CASSYSGGGPTETQYF.

CDR3 nucleotide sequence: TGTGCCAGCAGCCCGCCCGTGGGGGGTTACGAGCAGTACTTC. Translation: CASSPPVGGYEQYF. The V and J genes are TRBV28 and TRBJ2-7, with D possibly TRBD2 on 6 matching bases. Germline-derived CDR1 and CDR2 are MDHEN and SYDVKM. The V end lost 6 bases, the J end lost 4 bases, and 16 bases lay between the germline ends. The CDR3 loop spans 14 amino acids.

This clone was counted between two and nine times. The CDR3 loop is CASSLGRRGYGYTF. CDR3 sequence (DNA): TGTGCCAGCAGTCTCGGGAGAAGAGGCTATGGCTACACCTTC. The chain links TRBV6-5 to TRBJ1-2; the D is unclear. The germline gives CDR1 MNHEY, CDR2 SVGAGI. V was cut by 5 bases and J by 4 bases, with 14 bases left in between. This CDR3 has 14 residues.

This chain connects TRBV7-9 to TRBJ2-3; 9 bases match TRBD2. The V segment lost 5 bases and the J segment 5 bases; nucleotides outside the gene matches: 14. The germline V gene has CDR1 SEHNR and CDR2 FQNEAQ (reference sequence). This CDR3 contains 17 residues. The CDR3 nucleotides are TGTGCCAGCAGCCCCGTGTACGCTAATAGCGGGAGAGATACGCAGTATTTT. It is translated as CASSPVYANSGRDTQYF.

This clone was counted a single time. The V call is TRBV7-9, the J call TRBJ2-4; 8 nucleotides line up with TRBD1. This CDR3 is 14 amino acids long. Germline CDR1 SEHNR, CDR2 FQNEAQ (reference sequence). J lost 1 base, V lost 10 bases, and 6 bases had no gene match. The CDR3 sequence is CATDQGAAKNIQYF. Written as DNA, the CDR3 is TGTGCCACCGACCAGGGGGCGGCCAAAAACATTCAGTACTTC.

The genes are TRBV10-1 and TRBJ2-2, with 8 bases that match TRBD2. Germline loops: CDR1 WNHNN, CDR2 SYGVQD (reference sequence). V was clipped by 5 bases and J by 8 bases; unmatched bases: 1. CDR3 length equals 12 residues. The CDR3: CASSRGGGELFF. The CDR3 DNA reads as TGCGCCAGCAGTCGGGGGGGAGGGGAGCTGTTTTTT.

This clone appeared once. The CDR3 reads CASRPLQLPSGGALDEQFF. The CDR3 coding sequence is TGCGCCAGCAGACCTTTGCAGCTACCTTCCGGGGGGGCCTTGGATGAGCAGTTCTTC. The chain joins TRBV5-1 to TRBJ2-1, with 8 bases that match TRBD2. This CDR3 contains 19 residues. CDR1 is SGHRS and CDR2 is YFSETQ in the germline V gene. The trim removed 5 bases at V and 8 bases at J, leaving 24 bases unmatched.

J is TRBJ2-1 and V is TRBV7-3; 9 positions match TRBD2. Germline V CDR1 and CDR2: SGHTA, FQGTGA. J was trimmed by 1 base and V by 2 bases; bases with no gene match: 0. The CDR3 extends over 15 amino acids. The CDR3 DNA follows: TGTGCCAGCAGCTTACTAGCGGGATCCTACAATGAGCAGTTCTTC. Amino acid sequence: CASSLLAGSYNEQFF. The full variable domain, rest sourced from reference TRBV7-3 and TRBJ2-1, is GAGVSQTPSNKVTEKGKYVELRCDPISGHTALYWYRQSLGQGPEFLIYFQGTGAADDSGLPNDRFFAVRPEGSVSTLKIQRTERGDSAVYLCASSLLAGSYNEQFFGPGTRLTVL.

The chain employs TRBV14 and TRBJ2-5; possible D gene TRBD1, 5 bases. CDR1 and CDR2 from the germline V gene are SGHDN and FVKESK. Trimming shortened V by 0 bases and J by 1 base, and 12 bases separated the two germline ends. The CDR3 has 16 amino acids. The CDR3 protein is CASSQDIRGTQETQYF. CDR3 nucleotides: TGTGCCAGCAGCCAAGATATAAGGGGAACCCAAGAGACCCAGTACTTC.

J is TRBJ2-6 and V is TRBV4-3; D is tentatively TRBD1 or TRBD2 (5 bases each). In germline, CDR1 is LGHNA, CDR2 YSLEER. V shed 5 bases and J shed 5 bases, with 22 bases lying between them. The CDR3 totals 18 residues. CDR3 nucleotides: TGCGCCAGCAGCGGGACCTTAGACTCACAAAGTCGGGCCAACGTCCTGACTTTC. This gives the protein CASSGTLDSQSRANVLTF.